One sample yielded the 3 T cell receptor beta chains listed below, sequenced in a study of blood T cells in healthy people across ages. Primers used in a second PCR of about 6 to 12 cycles were a sample-barcoded 5' primer and a J-beta primer mix. TCRdb re-derived calls from the 5' RACE reads in MiXCR, one entry per CDR3 protein. The sample has 780,000 or so distinct CDR3 sequences, around 50% seen once; the top ten hold roughly 26%. The sequenced sample was blood. The receptors stem from a man in his forties in good health.

The rearrangement joins TRBV7-2 to TRBJ2-7; D not certain. Germline CDR1 and CDR2: SGHTA and FQGNSA. Trimming removed 1 base at V and 0 bases at J, with 7 bases between. This CDR3 contains 14 residues. The DNA for the CDR3 is TGTGCCAGCAGCTTAGAGTCCAGCTCCTACGAGCAGTACTTC. Its translation: CASSLESSSYEQYF.

The chain is built from TRBV4-3 and TRBJ1-2; D is undetermined. CDR3 length: 15 residues. Germline V gives CDR1 LGHNA, CDR2 YSLEER. V was trimmed by 0 bases and J by 6 bases, leaving 14 bases between them. The CDR3 nucleotides read TGCGCCAGCAGCCAAGACCTAACAGCTCATAATGGCTACACCTTC. It codes for CASSQDLTAHNGYTF.

The chain has TRBV29-1 and TRBJ1-5; D is ambiguous. The V and J ends lost 8 bases and 2 bases respectively, with 19 bases between them. This CDR3 region has 15 residues. Per the germline V gene, CDR1 is SQVTM and CDR2 is ANQGSEA. The CDR3 nucleotides read TGCAGCATTGCCATAGCGGTCGGGGGCAATCAGCCCCAGCATTTT. This codes for CSIAIAVGGNQPQHF.